Only a few counts were recorded for the clone carrying this T cell receptor (beta chain). Antigen specificity is unknown. Germline CDR1 is KGHSH and CDR2 is LQKENI. Between the trimmed V and J ends, which lost 6 bases and 3 bases, there was a span of 18 bases. The CDR3 sequence is 16 residues long. With no exceptions, donors were healthy Caucasians. Template switching added a universal primer site; cDNA carried unique molecular identifiers. TCRdb re-called the 5' RACE reads with MiXCR, one entry per CDR3 protein. The data contain 450,000 to 500,000 distinct CDR3 sequences, 14% of them singletons. The sample comes from a study of identical twins. Study results and limitations: Carriage of fewer insertions was seen in abundant cord blood beta clonotypes, whereas memory repertoires showed none.

This sample also appeared in a second study, on yellow fever vaccine responses in identical twins. That publication notes: Twins reportedly mounted vaccine T cell responses that seemed partly convergent, partly personalized.

This receptor was identified in a woman aged 18-30 years in good health. The chain couples TRBV18 to TRBJ2-1; D ambiguous. Sequencing input: CD4+ T cells sorted from blood. Here the CDR3 reads CASSPIQGARYNEQFF. CDR3 nucleotides: TGTGCCAGCTCCCCGATTCAAGGCGCGCGCTACAATGAGCAGTTCTTC.